This T cell receptor (beta chain) was captured in a study of CD8 T cells in ankylosing spondylitis. MiXCR, run by TCRdb on the 5' RACE reads, gives a single entry per CDR3 protein. The table includes hundreds of thousands of distinct CDR3 sequences, roughly 26% detected once. Trimming shortened V by 7 bases and J by 0 bases, and 9 bases separated the two germline ends. The CDR3 totals 13 residues. Broader study findings: Ankylosing spondylitis blood appeared to be characterized by a TCR beta motif of under ten highly homologous variants.

This clonotype has ten or more counts. Its specificity is unknown. This TCR derives from a male donor with ankylosing spondylitis. The rearrangement joins TRBV12-3 or TRBV12-4 to TRBJ1-2; D is undetermined. The sample consisted of blood, either unsorted or a sorted T cell fraction (not recorded which). CDR3 sequence reads: CASKDLTNYGYTF. CDR3 coding DNA: TGTGCCAGCAAAGATCTTACTAACTATGGCTACACCTTC.